The clone carrying this TCR beta chain was seen many times. The sample comes from a study of T-cell reconstitution after alpha-beta-depleted transplantation in children. Unique molecular identifiers were incorporated into the prepared TCRbeta library. One entry per CDR3 protein, called by TCRdb with MiXCR from the PCR reads. The sample gives about 600,000 distinct CDR3 sequences, over 9.5% of which show up once; about 4% is in the top ten. V was shortened by 8 bases and J by 1 base, with 11 bases between the two germline ends. CDR1 is SNHLY and CDR2 is FYNNEI in the germline V gene. The CDR3 runs to 13 residues.

The rearrangement joins TRBV2 to TRBJ1-1, with D unclear. Sample: PBMCs from the stem cell graft donor, taken from the stem cell graft. This clonotype originated in a human donor who donated a stem cell graft to a child with acute myeloid leukemia. The CDR3 here is CASRFGENTEAFF. Written as DNA, the CDR3 is TGTGCCAGCCGCTTCGGGGAGAACACTGAAGCTTTCTTT.